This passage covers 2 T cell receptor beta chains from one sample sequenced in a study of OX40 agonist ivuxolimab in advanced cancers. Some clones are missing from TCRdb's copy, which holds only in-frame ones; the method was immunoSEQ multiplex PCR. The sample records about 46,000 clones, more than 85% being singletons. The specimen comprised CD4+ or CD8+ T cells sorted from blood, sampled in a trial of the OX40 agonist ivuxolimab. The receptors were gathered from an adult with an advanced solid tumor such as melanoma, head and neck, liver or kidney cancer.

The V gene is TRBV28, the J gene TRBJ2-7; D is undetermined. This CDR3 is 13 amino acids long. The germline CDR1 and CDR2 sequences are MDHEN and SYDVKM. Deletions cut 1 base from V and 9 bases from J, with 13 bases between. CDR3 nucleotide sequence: TGTGCCAGCAGTTTATCTCCCGGCGCAGGGCAGTACTTC. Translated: CASSLSPGAGQYF.

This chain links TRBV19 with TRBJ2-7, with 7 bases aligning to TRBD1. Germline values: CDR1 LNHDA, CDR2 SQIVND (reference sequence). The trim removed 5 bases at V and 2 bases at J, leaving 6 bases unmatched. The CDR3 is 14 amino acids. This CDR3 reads CASSVPGGPYEQYF. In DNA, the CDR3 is TGTGCCAGTAGTGTACCAGGGGGACCCTACGAGCAGTACTTC. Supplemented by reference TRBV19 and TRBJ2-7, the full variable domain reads DGGITQSPKYLFRKEGQNVTLSCEQNLNHDAMYWYRQDPGQGLRLIYYSQIVNDFQKGDIAEGYSVSREKKESFPLTVTSAQKNPTAFYLCASSVPGGPYEQYFGPGTRLTVT.